The 19 T cell receptor beta chains in this list originate from one sample, sequenced in a study of blood T cell repertoires in COVID-19. Profiled with immunoSEQ multiplex PCR; TCRdb holds only in-frame clones, not every one. The sample holds more than 350,000 clones, approximately 87% seen once. Sequencing was done on a sample of PBMCs or T cells enriched from blood (not recorded which). These receptors were collected from a woman in her forties or fifties who had recovered from COVID-19.

This clone appeared many times. The chain is built from TRBV19 and TRBJ2-4; a weak D match, TRBD2 (5 bases). V lost 3 bases and J lost 10, with 10 bases in between. Germline values: CDR1 LNHDA, CDR2 SQIVND (reference sequence). CDR3 length: 12 residues. The CDR3 spells CASSMGWEIQYF. CDR3 in DNA: TGTGCCAGTAGTATGGGATGGGAGATTCAGTACTTC.

This clone appeared a single time. V usage is TRBV5-1 and J usage is TRBJ1-1; D is ambiguous. Germline CDR1 reads SGHRS; CDR2 reads YFSETQ. The CDR3 consists of 15 residues. The ends were cut back, 0 bases at V and 4 bases at J, with 13 bases in the middle. Written as DNA, the CDR3 is TGCGCCAGCAGCTTGGTCAGCGCCCGTGGCACTGAAGCTTTCTTT. Translating gives CASSLVSARGTEAFF.

The chain recombines TRBV7-9 with TRBJ1-4; D is undetermined. Germline V gene lookup returns CDR1 SEHNR and CDR2 FQNEAQ (reference sequence). The CDR3 sequence is 14 residues long. Trimming removed 1 base from V and 8 bases from J, with 11 bases in between. The CDR3 sequence: CASSLVSGREKLFF. DNA for the CDR3: TGTGCCAGCAGCTTAGTGTCGGGAAGAGAAAAACTGTTTTTT.

J is TRBJ1-3 and V is TRBV9, with TRBD1 as a possible D gene (6 bases). With 2 bases removed from V and 10 bases from J, the gap between germline ends came to 16 bases. This CDR3 region has 14 residues. Per the germline V gene, CDR1 is SGDLS and CDR2 is YYNGEE. This CDR3 is CASSVGQGKGTIYF. Written as DNA, the CDR3 is TGTGCCAGCAGCGTTGGGCAGGGGAAAGGGACCATATATTTT.

The gene calls are TRBV7-2 and TRBJ1-6, with TRBD1 matching 10 bases. The CDR3 runs 15 residues. Trimming at V came to 5 bases and at J to 7 bases, leaving 5 bases not matched to a gene. Per the germline V gene, CDR1 is SGHTA and CDR2 is FQGNSA. In DNA, the CDR3 is TGTGCCAGCAGCACGAGGGGACAGGGGAATTCACCCCTCCACTTT. It codes for CASSTRGQGNSPLHF.

This chain connects TRBV2 to TRBJ1-6; no clear D gene. Germline CDR1 and CDR2: SNHLY and FYNNEI. This CDR3 is 11 amino acids long. V lost 6 bases, J lost 9 bases, and 6 bases lay in between. CDR3 in DNA: TGTGCCAGCAGAACTACTTCACCCCTCCACTTT. Encoded protein: CASRTTSPLHF.

The chain combines TRBV6-4 with TRBJ2-2; D may be TRBD1 (6 bases). The CDR3 covers 14 residues. V was cut by 6 bases and J by 0 bases, with 8 bases left in between. CDR1 and CDR2 (germline): MRHNA, SNTAGT. In DNA, the CDR3 is TGTGCCAGCAGACAGGGTGCGAACACCGGGGAGCTGTTTTTT. The encoded protein is CASRQGANTGELFF.

The chain employs TRBV19 and TRBJ1-2, with 11 bases identical to TRBD1. CDR3 length: 14 residues. Trimming at V came to 2 bases and at J to 8 bases, leaving 4 bases not matched to a gene. Germline CDR1 and CDR2: LNHDA and SQIVND (reference sequence). CDR3 sequence: CASSIPGQGGGYTF. Here the CDR3 DNA reads TGTGCCAGTAGTATACCGGGACAGGGGGGCGGCTACACCTTC.

This clone was recorded once. V and J are TRBV6-5 and TRBJ2-1, with 7 nucleotides matching TRBD1. This CDR3 spans 14 amino acids. Germline CDR1 MNHEY, CDR2 SVGAGI. Trimming at V came to 7 bases and at J to 4 bases, leaving 7 bases not matched to a gene. CDR3 DNA: TGTGCCAGCAACCGGGACAGAATGTACAATGAGCAGTTCTTC. Its protein product is CASNRDRMYNEQFF.

This chain uses TRBV18 with TRBJ2-5, with TRBD1 matching over 7 bases. CDR1 KGHSH and CDR2 LQKENI come from the germline V gene. This CDR3 contains 17 residues. The V and J ends lost 3 bases and 4 bases, in that order; junction bases with no gene match: 14. This CDR3 reads CASSPTGTVPAVETQYF. CDR3 in DNA: TGTGCCAGCTCACCGACAGGGACAGTCCCTGCGGTAGAGACCCAGTACTTC.

V gene TRBV9 combines with J gene TRBJ1-2, with D perhaps TRBD1 (6 bases). The V end lost 0 bases, the J end lost 8 bases, and 26 bases lay between the germline ends. This CDR3 spans 18 amino acids. Germline-derived CDR1 and CDR2 are SGDLS and YYNGEE. CDR3 sequence reads: CASSVAGAGEPPFGGYTF. CDR3 bases: TGTGCCAGCAGCGTAGCAGGGGCAGGGGAGCCCCCTTTCGGAGGCTACACCTTC.

The chain has TRBV29-1 and TRBJ1-2; 9 positions match TRBD1. CDR1 is SQVTM, CDR2 ANQGSEA, per germline. The V and J ends lost 2 bases and 4 bases, in that order; junction bases with no gene match: 2. This CDR3 spans 13 amino acids. CDR3 region: CSVEPDRGYGYTF. CDR3 bases: TGCAGCGTTGAACCGGACAGGGGCTATGGCTACACCTTC. The full variable domain, in which reference TRBV29-1 and TRBJ1-2 provide the parts outside the CDR3, is SAVISQKPSRDICQRGTSLTIQCQVDSQVTMMFWYRQQPGQSLTLIATANQGSEATYESGFVIDKFPISRPNLTFSTLTVSNMSPEDSSIYLCSVEPDRGYGYTFGSGTRLTVV.

The chain employs TRBV7-9 and TRBJ2-3, with D possibly being TRBD2 (5 bases). The length of the CDR3 is 12 residues. Trimming removed 3 bases at V and 6 bases at J, with 7 bases between. Germline values: CDR1 SEHNR, CDR2 FQNEAQ (reference sequence). In DNA, the CDR3 is TGTGCCAGCAGCTTGGAGCGGGATACGCAGTATTTT. It is translated as CASSLERDTQYF.

V and J are TRBV7-3 and TRBJ2-3, with D maybe TRBD1 (5 bases). Between the trimmed V and J ends, which lost 3 bases and 0 bases, there was a span of 10 bases. This CDR3 spans 15 amino acids. Germline-derived CDR1 and CDR2 are SGHTA and FQGTGA. As DNA, the CDR3 is TGTGCCAGCAGCTTCCAGGGCGATAGCACAGATACGCAGTATTTT. Amino acids: CASSFQGDSTDTQYF.

The V and J genes are TRBV5-1 and TRBJ1-1; the D is unclear. Germline CDR1 and CDR2: SGHRS and YFSETQ. V was shortened by 0 bases and J by 4 bases, with 4 bases between the two germline ends. The CDR3 has 12 residues. The CDR3 sequence: CASSLDLTEAFF. The CDR3 DNA is TGCGCCAGCAGCTTGGATCTCACTGAAGCTTTCTTT. Combining the CDR3 with reference TRBV5-1 and TRBJ1-1 gives the whole variable domain KAGVTQTPRYLIKTRGQQVTLSCSPISGHRSVSWYQQTPGQGLQFLFEYFSETQRNKGNFPGRFSGRQFSNSRSEMNVSTLELGDSALYLCASSLDLTEAFFGQGTRLTVV.

V gene TRBV29-1 combines with J gene TRBJ1-1, with 11 bases fitting TRBD1. V gave up 6 bases and J gave up 5 bases; unmatched junction bases: 8. Germline V gene data show CDR1 as SQVTM and CDR2 as ANQGSEA. The CDR3 has 14 amino acids. The CDR3 loop is CSVPGQGVMTEAFF. DNA for the CDR3: TGCAGCGTCCCGGGACAGGGGGTTATGACTGAAGCTTTCTTT.

V is TRBV7-2 and J is TRBJ2-4; D is perhaps TRBD2 (6 bases). The CDR3 extends over 17 amino acids. The V gene lost 1 base and the J gene lost 4 bases, with 17 bases spanning the gap. Germline loops: CDR1 SGHTA, CDR2 FQGNSA. The CDR3 DNA follows: TGTGCCAGCAGCTTAGGTGGGGTGGGACTCGCAAAAAACATTCAGTACTTC. Its protein product is CASSLGGVGLAKNIQYF.

This chain connects TRBV18 to TRBJ2-2, with no clear D. CDR1 and CDR2 from the germline V gene are KGHSH and LQKENI. The CDR3 runs to 17 residues. V shed 2 bases and J shed 1 base, with 14 bases lying between them. CDR3 coding DNA: TGTGCCAGCTCACCATCAGTCACAGTCAAGAACACCGGGGAGCTGTTTTTT. Protein: CASSPSVTVKNTGELFF.

The chain uses TRBV5-1 and TRBJ1-1; a weak D match, TRBD1 (5 bases). Trimming shortened V by 0 bases and J by 4 bases, and 10 bases separated the two germline ends. CDR3 length: 14 residues. Germline CDR1 is SGHRS and CDR2 is YFSETQ. CDR3 DNA: TGCGCCAGCAGCTTGGACCCGGGGGGCACTGAAGCTTTCTTT. Residues: CASSLDPGGTEAFF.